The sequence of this TCR beta chain was determined in a study of response to subunit inactivated influenza vaccine. Findings and limits, study-wide: Only a handful of new T cells, the authors suggested, are recruited with each seasonal influenza vaccination.

TCRdb called the RT-PCR reads again in MiXCR, with one record for every CDR3 protein. The repertoire has hundreds of thousands of distinct CDR3 sequences, 10% to 15% of them found once; the top ten carry roughly 10%. This clonotype has a handful of counts. The target antigen is unknown. This CDR3 region has 14 residues. Germline lookup yields CDR1 LNHNV and CDR2 YYDKDF (reference sequence). Trimming took 0 bases from V and 3 from J, leaving 8 bases between them. Sequenced material: PBMCs from blood, taken on the day of vaccination. The clonotype originates from a man in his fifties or sixties who received an inactivated influenza vaccine. The rearrangement links TRBV15 to TRBJ1-1, with a tentative D call TRBD1 (5 bases). The CDR3 loop is CATSRDPRDTEAFF. DNA for the CDR3: TGTGCCACCAGCAGAGATCCCAGGGACACTGAAGCTTTCTTT.